This T cell receptor beta chain was sequenced in a study of T cells in localized non-small cell lung cancer. V was clipped by 4 bases and J by 1 base, with 8 bases between them. The CDR3 spans 14 residues. Germline CDR1 SNHLY, CDR2 FYNNEI. General study findings and limits: T cell clonality was highest in uninvolved adjacent lung, above tumor. Owing to sequencing of a solitary tumor region, heterogeneity cannot be discounted. Longer survival (overall) was linked to higher T cell density in blood. Adjacent lung held a median roughly 60 of the top 100 tumor clones.

A remark on this clone: Its antigen is still unknown.

The protocol was immunoSEQ multiplex PCR, while the TCRdb copy is restricted to in-frame clones and leaves out a portion. The sample records 30,000 to 35,000 clones, roughly 93% being singletons. The sequencing here drew on peripheral blood, taken before any cancer treatment. This receptor was identified in a female donor of 60 years or more with stage I lung adenocarcinoma. This chain links TRBV2 with TRBJ2-1; no reliable D call. The CDR3 sequence: CASSVYQSYNEQFF. The CDR3 coding sequence is TGTGCCAGCAGTGTCTACCAGTCCTACAATGAGCAGTTCTTC.